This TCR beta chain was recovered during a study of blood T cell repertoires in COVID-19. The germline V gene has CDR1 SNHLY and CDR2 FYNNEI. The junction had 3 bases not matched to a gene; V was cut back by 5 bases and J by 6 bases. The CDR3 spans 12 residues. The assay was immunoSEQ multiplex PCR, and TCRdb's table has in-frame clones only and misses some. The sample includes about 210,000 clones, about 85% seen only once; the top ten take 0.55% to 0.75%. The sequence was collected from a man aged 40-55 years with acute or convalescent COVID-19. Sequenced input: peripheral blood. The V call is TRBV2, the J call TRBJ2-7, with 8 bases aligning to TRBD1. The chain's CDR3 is CASSRDRSEQYF. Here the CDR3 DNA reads TGTGCCAGCAGTCGGGACAGGAGCGAGCAGTACTTC.